This T cell receptor beta chain was captured in a study of ipilimumab plus nivolumab after autologous stem cell transplantation. Overall study: A median of about eight nivolumab and about five ipilimumab doses were given.

General study points: Per the authors, repertoire, Treg and microbiota data justify further study.

A few counts support this clone. The antigen is not known. Patients got ipilimumab 1 mg/kg beginning 14 to 28 days post-transplant. Patients received nivolumab 3 mg/kg at weeks 1, 4, 7, 10, then fortnightly to week 26. CDR1 and CDR2 (germline): MNHNS, SASEGT. The CDR3 extends over 13 amino acids. Deletions cut 2 bases from V and 7 bases from J, with 8 bases between. Only in-frame clones appear in the TCRdb table, and some are missing; sequencing was by immunoSEQ multiplex PCR. The table lists more than 15,000 clones, about 80% of them singletons. This material consisted of PBMCs, taken in a trial of ipilimumab plus nivolumab as post-transplant consolidation. The genes are TRBV6-1 and TRBJ1-4, with D maybe TRBD1 (5 bases). This TCR derives from a male donor with diffuse large B-cell lymphoma. This CDR3 reads CASSEQGIEKLFF. The CDR3 DNA reads TGTGCCAGCAGTGAACAGGGAATTGAAAAACTGTTTTTT.